The 19 T cell receptor beta chains below were found in one sample sequenced in a study of T cell clonality in common variable immunodeficiency. Repertoires were generated with immunoSEQ multiplex PCR, while TCRdb's copy carries only in-frame clones and drops some. The repertoire consists of 35,000 to 50,000 clones, none detected only once. The sequencing input was peripheral blood mononuclear cells. These receptors all come from a person aged 18 to 70 in good health.

This clone was detected ten times or more. The read ends 3 residues before the CDR3 terminus; that terminus is restored from the germline J gene. This rearrangement joins TRBV20-1 to TRBJ1-1; the D is unclear. The CDR3 sequence is 13 residues long. The V and J ends lost 3 bases and 6 bases respectively, with 14 bases between them. Looked up from germline, CDR1 is DFQATT and CDR2 is SNEGSKA (reference sequence). The sequenced CDR3 bases are TGCAGTGCTAGCGGGTGGCCTTTAGCTGAA. Residues: CSASGWPLAE. The entire CDR3 sequence reads CSASGWPLAEAFF.

This clone appeared many times. The CDR3 is cut off 3 residues early in the read; its end comes from the germline J gene. This chain links TRBV7-2 with TRBJ2-3, with 7 bases that match TRBD1. Trimming cost V 4 bases and J 1 base; bases outside gene matches: 5. Germline V CDR1 and CDR2: SGHTA, FQGNSA. This CDR3 region has 15 residues. The chain's CDR3 is CASSYRGGGTDTQYF. The covered CDR3 bases are TGTGCCAGCAGCTACAGGGGCGGAGGCACAGATACG.

This clone was counted many times. The CDR3 region is CAWSFSGGAAAFF. The CDR3 bases that were read are TGTGCCTGGAGTTTTTCAGGGGGCGCGGCC. The V gene is TRBV30, the J gene TRBJ1-1, with TRBD1 matching 8 bases. Sequencing ends 3 residues short of the CDR3 end; the germline J gene provides the rest. Germline V lookup: CDR1 GTSNPN, CDR2 SVGIG (reference sequence). This CDR3 region has 13 residues.

This clone was counted many times. The CDR3 end lies 3 residues beyond the end of the read and is filled in from the germline J gene. This chain connects TRBV30 to TRBJ1-3; TRBD1 matches 7 bases. V lost 5 bases to trimming and J lost 4 bases; unmatched junction nucleotides: 5. Germline V gives CDR1 GTSNPN, CDR2 SVGIG (reference sequence). The CDR3 totals 13 residues. Here the CDR3 reads CAWDMTGGNTIYF. The sequenced CDR3 bases are TGTGCCTGGGATATGACAGGGGGAAACACC.

This clone has at least ten counts. The read ends 3 residues before the CDR3 terminus; that terminus is restored from the germline J gene. This chain joins TRBV7-2 and TRBJ2-1; 8 bases agree with TRBD2. The CDR3 covers 15 residues. Germline CDR1 is SGHTA and CDR2 is FQGNSA. V shed 2 bases and J 4 bases; nucleotides not matched to a gene: 4. CDR3 DNA (partial): TGTGCCAGCAGCTTACGAGCGGGGGCTTACAATGAG. Its protein product is CASSLRAGAYNE. The CDR3 in its entirety is CASSLRAGAYNEQFF.

This clone has at least ten counts. The sequence runs out 3 residues before the end of the CDR3; the remainder is reconstructed from the germline J gene. This chain joins TRBV19 and TRBJ2-2; TRBD2 matches 9 bases. Trimming cost V 6 bases and J 0 bases; bases outside gene matches: 5. There are 16 residues in the CDR3. Germline V lookup: CDR1 LNHDA, CDR2 SQIVND (reference sequence). CDR3 loop: CASSLLAGSNTGELFF. The part of the CDR3 DNA that was read is TGTGCCAGTAGCCTCCTAGCGGGATCGAACACCGGGGAG.

This clone came up many times. The missing CDR3 end, 3 residues past where the read stops, is filled in from the germline J gene. The chain recombines TRBV5-5 with TRBJ2-1; 12 bases align to TRBD2. Germline CDR1 is SGHKS and CDR2 is YYEKEE (reference sequence). The ends lost 4 bases at V and 5 bases at J; junction bases unmatched: 4. This CDR3 is 15 amino acids long. CDR3 sequence: CASSPRLAGDNEQFF. CDR3 DNA, as far as it was read: TGTGCCAGCAGCCCACGACTAGCGGGGGACAATGAG. The full variable domain, its missing parts supplied by reference TRBV5-5 and TRBJ2-1, is DAGVTQSPTHLIKTRGQQVTLRCSPISGHKSVSWYQQVLGQGPQFIFQYYEKEERGRGNFPDRFSARQFPNYSSELNVNALLLGDSALYLCASSPRLAGDNEQFFGPGTRLTVL.

The sample holds many counts of this clone. The read terminates 3 residues before the CDR3 end, so the remaining end is supplied by the germline J gene. The J gene is TRBJ2-1, the V gene TRBV11-1, with 10 bases lining up with TRBD1. CDR1 and CDR2 (germline): SGHAT, FQDESV (reference sequence). V was clipped by 5 bases and J by 7 bases; unmatched bases: 8. CDR3 length equals 15 residues. CDR3 sequence: CASSQVPGQGNEQFF. The sequenced CDR3 bases are TGTGCCAGCAGCCAGGTCCCGGGACAGGGGAATGAG.

Ten or more counts support this clone. With the read ending 3 residues before the CDR3 end, the germline J gene is used to fill in that end. This chain joins TRBV30 and TRBJ1-1; the D gene is possibly TRBD1 (6 bases). Germline V gene sequence: CDR1 GTSNPN, CDR2 SVGIG (reference sequence). CDR3 size: 13 residues. V shed 1 base and J shed 4 bases, with 10 bases lying between them. CDR3 loop: CAWSARDTTEAFF. The CDR3 bases that were read are TGTGCCTGGAGTGCACGGGACACCACTGAA.

For this clone: The junction departs from the called germline gene at one end, perhaps through a read error. The DNA ends 3 residues before the CDR3 does, and the rest of the CDR3 is filled in from the germline J gene. V gene TRBV7-2 combines with J gene TRBJ2-3; the D gene is possibly TRBD2 (5 bases). CDR1 and CDR2 from the germline V gene are SGHTA and FQGNSA. CDR3 length: 15 amino acids. CDR3 DNA, as far as it was read: TGTGCCAGCCGCTTGCTGGCTAGCAGCACAGATACG. Translating gives CASRLLASSTDT. The entire CDR3 is CASRLLASSTDTQYF. The entire variable domain, with the rest obtained from reference TRBV7-2 and TRBJ2-3, is as follows: GAGVSQSPSNKVTEKGKDVELRCDPISGHTALYWYRQSLGQGLEFLIYFQGNSAPDKSGLPSDRFSAERTGGSVSTLTIQRTQQEDSAVYLCASRLLASSTDTQYFGPGTRLTVL.

The table lists this clone with many counts. Read sequence stops 3 residues before the CDR3 end, and the germline J gene provides the missing end. This chain links TRBV19 with TRBJ1-6; D is possibly TRBD1 (6 bases). CDR1 and CDR2 from the germline V gene are LNHDA and SQIVND (reference sequence). CDR3 length: 14 amino acids. Trimming removed 4 bases at V and 10 bases at J, with 14 bases between. Here the CDR3 reads CASSSRQVGSPLHF. The part of the CDR3 DNA that was read is TGTGCCAGTAGTAGCCGACAGGTCGGGTCACCC.

This clone was seen more than once but under ten times. The read halts 3 residues ahead of the CDR3 end, with the missing end drawn from the germline J gene. V gene TRBV19 combines with J gene TRBJ1-5; D might be TRBD1 (5 bases). V gave up 5 bases and J gave up 0 bases, with 14 bases separating them. From germline, CDR1 is LNHDA and CDR2 SQIVND (reference sequence). The CDR3 is made up of 16 amino acids. CDR3 amino acids: CASSPAGTHSNQPQHF. CDR3 DNA, as far as it was read: TGTGCCAGTAGTCCCGCCGGGACTCATAGCAATCAGCCC. Together with reference TRBV19 and TRBJ1-5, the CDR3 gives the full variable domain: DGGITQSPKYLFRKEGQNVTLSCEQNLNHDAMYWYRQDPGQGLRLIYYSQIVNDFQKGDIAEGYSVSREKKESFPLTVTSAQKNPTAFYLCASSPAGTHSNQPQHFGDGTRLSIL.

The sample holds many counts of this clone. The read halts 3 residues ahead of the CDR3 end, with the missing end drawn from the germline J gene. J is TRBJ1-1 and V is TRBV30; 9 bases line up with TRBD1. The junction had 8 bases not matched to a gene; V was cut back by 4 bases and J by 5 bases. CDR1 is GTSNPN and CDR2 is SVGIG in the germline V gene (reference sequence). This CDR3 contains 14 residues. The chain's CDR3 is CAWNPDRGRTEAFF. Incomplete CDR3 DNA: TGTGCCTGGAACCCGGACAGGGGTCGGACTGAA.

This clone showed up many times. The read stops 3 residues short of the end of the CDR3; the missing end is completed from the germline J gene. The rearrangement joins TRBV18 to TRBJ1-1; D not certain. This CDR3 contains 15 residues. Deletions cut 2 bases from V and 0 bases from J, with 10 bases between. CDR1 is KGHSH and CDR2 is LQKENI in the germline V gene. The sequenced part of the CDR3 DNA is TGTGCCAGCTCACCAGCGGTGGCGGTGAACACTGAA. Protein: CASSPAVAVNTE. The full CDR3 protein reads CASSPAVAVNTEAFF.

The table lists this clone with a few counts. The read falls 3 residues short of the CDR3 end, and the missing part is taken from the germline J gene. The chain has TRBV14 and TRBJ2-5; 7 bases are shared with TRBD2. Germline values: CDR1 SGHDN, CDR2 FVKESK. V gave up 0 bases and J gave up 1 base; unmatched junction bases: 5. CDR3 size: 16 residues. The sequenced part of the CDR3 DNA is TGTGCCAGCAGCCAAGATCCGGGGACTACCCAAGAGACC. This codes for CASSQDPGTTQET. The complete CDR3 sequence is CASSQDPGTTQETQYF.

This clone has a handful of counts. Coverage ceases 3 residues before the CDR3 finishes, and the germline J gene fills in the end. This chain connects TRBV6-1 to TRBJ2-4; D gene uncertain. The CDR3 is 12 residues long. Germline V lookup: CDR1 MNHNS, CDR2 SASEGT. The CDR3 loop is CASSEGNYGQYF. CDR3 DNA, as far as it was read: TGTGCCAGCAGTGAAGGCAACTATGGT.

This clone was seen at least ten times. Coverage ceases 3 residues before the CDR3 finishes, and the germline J gene fills in the end. The chain joins TRBV30 to TRBJ1-3; 7 bases match TRBD1. Looked up from germline, CDR1 is GTSNPN and CDR2 is SVGIG (reference sequence). The CDR3 length is 14 residues. V dropped 0 bases and J dropped 3; count of bases not matched to a gene: 2. The CDR3 sequence is CAWSVGTVGNTIYF. CDR3 bases read: TGTGCCTGGAGTGTAGGGACAGTTGGAAACACC.

This clone showed up many times. From the germline J gene comes the end of the CDR3, since the read stops 3 residues before it. The chain carries TRBV5-1 and TRBJ2-3; 11 bases map to TRBD1. Germline V CDR1 and CDR2: SGHRS, YFSETQ. The CDR3 consists of 15 residues. With V trimmed by 2 bases and J by 5 bases, 4 bases remained unmatched. This CDR3 is CASSFGDRGGDTQYF. The sequenced CDR3 bases are TGCGCCAGCAGCTTTGGGGACAGGGGGGGAGATACG.

There are many counts of this clone. CDR3 DNA (partial): TGTGCCAGCAGCTTAGCGTTAGCTCTGCGGCCTGAA. As protein: CASSLALALRPE. The full CDR3 is CASSLALALRPEAFF. The chain uses TRBV7-2 and TRBJ1-1; D is ambiguous. The read ends 3 residues early relative to the CDR3; the germline J gene fills the gap. Germline lookup yields CDR1 SGHTA and CDR2 FQGNSA. This CDR3 is 15 amino acids long. Trimming took 0 bases from V and 6 from J, leaving 14 bases between them.